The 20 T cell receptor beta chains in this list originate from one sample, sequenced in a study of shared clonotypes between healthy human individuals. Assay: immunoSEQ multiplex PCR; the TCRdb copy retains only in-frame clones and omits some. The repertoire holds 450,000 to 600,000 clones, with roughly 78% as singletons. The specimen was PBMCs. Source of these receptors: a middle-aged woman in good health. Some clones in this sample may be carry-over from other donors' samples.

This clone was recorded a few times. The CDR3 DNA reads TGTGCCAGCAGCTTAGAAGGGGGGGACTATGGCTACACCTTC. It translates to CASSLEGGDYGYTF. The chain links TRBV7-2 to TRBJ1-2, with D possibly being TRBD1 (6 bases). Germline CDR1 and CDR2: SGHTA and FQGNSA. V was trimmed by 1 base and J by 3 bases, leaving 9 bases between them. CDR3 length equals 14 residues.

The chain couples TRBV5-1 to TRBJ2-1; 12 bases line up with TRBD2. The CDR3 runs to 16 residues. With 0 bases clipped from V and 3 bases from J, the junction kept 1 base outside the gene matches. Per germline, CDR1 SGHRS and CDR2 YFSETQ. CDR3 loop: CASSLGTSGNYNEQFF. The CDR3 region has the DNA TGCGCCAGCAGCTTGGGGACTAGCGGGAACTACAATGAGCAGTTCTTC. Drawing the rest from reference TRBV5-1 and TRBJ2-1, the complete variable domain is KAGVTQTPRYLIKTRGQQVTLSCSPISGHRSVSWYQQTPGQGLQFLFEYFSETQRNKGNFPGRFSGRQFSNSRSEMNVSTLELGDSALYLCASSLGTSGNYNEQFFGPGTRLTVL.

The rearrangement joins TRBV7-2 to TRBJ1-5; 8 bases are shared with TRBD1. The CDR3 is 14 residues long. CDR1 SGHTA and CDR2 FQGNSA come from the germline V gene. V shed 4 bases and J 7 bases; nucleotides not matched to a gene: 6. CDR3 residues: CASSSDRGGQPQHF. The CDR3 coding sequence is TGTGCCAGCAGCTCCGACAGGGGCGGCCAGCCCCAGCATTTT.

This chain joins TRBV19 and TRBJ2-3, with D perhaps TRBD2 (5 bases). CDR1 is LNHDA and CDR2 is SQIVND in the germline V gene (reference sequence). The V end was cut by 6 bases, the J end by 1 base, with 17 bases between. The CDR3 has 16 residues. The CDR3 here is CASRRLAGGRTDTQYF. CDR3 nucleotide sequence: TGTGCCAGTAGAAGGTTGGCGGGCGGGCGCACAGATACGCAGTATTTT.

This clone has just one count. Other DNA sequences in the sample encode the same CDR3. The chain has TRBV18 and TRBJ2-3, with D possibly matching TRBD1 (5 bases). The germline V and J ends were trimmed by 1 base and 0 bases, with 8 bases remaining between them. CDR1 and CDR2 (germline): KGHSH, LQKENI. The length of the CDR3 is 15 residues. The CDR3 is CASSPRQGSTDTQYF. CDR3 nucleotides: TGTGCCAGCTCACCACGGCAGGGCAGCACAGATACGCAGTATTTT.

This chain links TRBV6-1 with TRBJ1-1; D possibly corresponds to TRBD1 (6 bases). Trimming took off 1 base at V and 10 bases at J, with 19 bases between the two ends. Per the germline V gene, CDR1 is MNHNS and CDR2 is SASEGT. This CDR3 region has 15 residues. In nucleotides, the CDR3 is TGTGCCAGCAGTGAAGGGGGGGGCGCGTTAGTTATAGCTTTCTTT. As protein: CASSEGGGALVIAFF.

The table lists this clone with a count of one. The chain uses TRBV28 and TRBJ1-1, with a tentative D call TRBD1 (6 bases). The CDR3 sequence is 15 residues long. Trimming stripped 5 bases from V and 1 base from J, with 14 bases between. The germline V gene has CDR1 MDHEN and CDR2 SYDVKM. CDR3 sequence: CASSPPRTENTEAFF. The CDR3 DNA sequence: TGTGCCAGCAGTCCGCCTCGGACAGAGAACACTGAAGCTTTCTTT.

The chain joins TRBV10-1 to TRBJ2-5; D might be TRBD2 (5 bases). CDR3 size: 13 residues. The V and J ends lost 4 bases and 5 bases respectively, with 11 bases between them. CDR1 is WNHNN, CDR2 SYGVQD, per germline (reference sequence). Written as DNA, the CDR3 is TGCGCCAGCAGTGGTGGGAGAGACGAGACCCAGTACTTC. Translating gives CASSGGRDETQYF.

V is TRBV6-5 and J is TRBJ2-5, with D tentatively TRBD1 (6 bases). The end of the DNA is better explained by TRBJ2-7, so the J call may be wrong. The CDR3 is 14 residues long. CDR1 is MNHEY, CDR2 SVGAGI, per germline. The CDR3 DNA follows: TGTGCCACCAAGGGCAGGGGCCCTTCTCGCGAGCAGTACTTC. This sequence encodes CATKGRGPSREQYF.

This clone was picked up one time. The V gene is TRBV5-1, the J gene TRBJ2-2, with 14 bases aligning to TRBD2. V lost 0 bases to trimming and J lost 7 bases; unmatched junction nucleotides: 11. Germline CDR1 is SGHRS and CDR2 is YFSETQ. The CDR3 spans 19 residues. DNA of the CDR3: TGCGCCAGCAGCTTGGGAATACCCGGGACTAGCGGGAGACTCGGGGAGCTGTTTTTT. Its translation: CASSLGIPGTSGRLGELFF.

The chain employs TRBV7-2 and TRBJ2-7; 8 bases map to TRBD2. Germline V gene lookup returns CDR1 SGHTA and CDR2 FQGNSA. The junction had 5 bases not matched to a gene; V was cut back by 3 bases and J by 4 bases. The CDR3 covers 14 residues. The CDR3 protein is CASSFAGGAYEQYF. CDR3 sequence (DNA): TGTGCCAGCAGCTTTGCGGGGGGCGCGTACGAGCAGTACTTC.

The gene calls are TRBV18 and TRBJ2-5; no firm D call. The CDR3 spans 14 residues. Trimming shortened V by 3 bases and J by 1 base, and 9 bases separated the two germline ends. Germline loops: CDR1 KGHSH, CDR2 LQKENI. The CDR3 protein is CASSPGSRQETQYF. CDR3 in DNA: TGTGCCAGCTCACCTGGGTCTCGCCAAGAGACCCAGTACTTC.

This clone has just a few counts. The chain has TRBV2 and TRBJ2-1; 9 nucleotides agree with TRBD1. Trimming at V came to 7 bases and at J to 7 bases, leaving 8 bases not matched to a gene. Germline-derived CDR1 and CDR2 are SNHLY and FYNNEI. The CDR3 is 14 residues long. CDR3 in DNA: TGTGCCAGCAAAGTAGAGACAGGGGGAAATGAGCAGTTCTTC. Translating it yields CASKVETGGNEQFF.

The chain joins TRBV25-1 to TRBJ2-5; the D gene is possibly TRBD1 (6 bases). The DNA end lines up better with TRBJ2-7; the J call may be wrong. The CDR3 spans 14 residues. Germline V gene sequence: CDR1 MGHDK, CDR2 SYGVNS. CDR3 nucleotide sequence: TGTGCCACGTCCCCAGAGCAACAGGGTAACGAGCAGTACTTC. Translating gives CATSPEQQGNEQYF.

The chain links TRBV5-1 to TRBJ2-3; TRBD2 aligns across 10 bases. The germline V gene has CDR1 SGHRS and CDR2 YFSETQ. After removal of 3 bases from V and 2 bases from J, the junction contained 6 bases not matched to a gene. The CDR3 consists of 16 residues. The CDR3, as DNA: TGCGCCAGCAGCTGGGTGACTAGCGGGCACACAGATACGCAGTATTTT. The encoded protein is CASSWVTSGHTDTQYF.

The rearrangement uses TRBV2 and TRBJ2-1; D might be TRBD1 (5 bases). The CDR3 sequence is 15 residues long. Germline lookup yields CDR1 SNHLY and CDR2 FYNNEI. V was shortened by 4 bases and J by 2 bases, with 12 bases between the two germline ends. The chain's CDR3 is CASSVILGAYNEQFF. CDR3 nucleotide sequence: TGTGCCAGCAGTGTAATTTTAGGGGCCTACAATGAGCAGTTCTTC.

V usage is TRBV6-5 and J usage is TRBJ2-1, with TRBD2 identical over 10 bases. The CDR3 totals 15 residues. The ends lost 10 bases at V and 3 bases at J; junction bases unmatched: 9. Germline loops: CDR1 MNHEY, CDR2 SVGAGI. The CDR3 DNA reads TGTGCCACACTCACTCCTAGCGGGGGCTACAATGAGCAGTTCTTC. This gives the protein CATLTPSGGYNEQFF.

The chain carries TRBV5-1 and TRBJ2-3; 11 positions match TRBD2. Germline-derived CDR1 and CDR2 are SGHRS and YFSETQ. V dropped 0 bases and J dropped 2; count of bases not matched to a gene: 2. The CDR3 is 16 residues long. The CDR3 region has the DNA TGCGCCAGCAGCTTGGAGGGACTAGCGGACACAGATACGCAGTATTTT. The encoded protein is CASSLEGLADTDTQYF.

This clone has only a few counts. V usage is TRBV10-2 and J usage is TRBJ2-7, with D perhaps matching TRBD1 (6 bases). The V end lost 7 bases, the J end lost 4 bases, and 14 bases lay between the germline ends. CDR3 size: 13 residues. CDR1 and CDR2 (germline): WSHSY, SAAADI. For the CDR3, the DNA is TGCGCCAGCACCAAAGACAGGTTGTACGAGCAGTACTTC. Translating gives CASTKDRLYEQYF.

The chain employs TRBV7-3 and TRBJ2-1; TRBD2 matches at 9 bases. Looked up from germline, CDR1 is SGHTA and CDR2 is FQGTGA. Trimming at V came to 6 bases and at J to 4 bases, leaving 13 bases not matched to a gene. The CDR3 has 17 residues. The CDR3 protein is CASSIPVASGKYNEQFF. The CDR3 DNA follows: TGTGCCAGCAGTATTCCCGTGGCTAGCGGGAAATACAATGAGCAGTTCTTC.